The 3 T cell receptor beta chains presented below share a single source sample, sequenced in a study of T cell clones after liver transplantation. Generated by immunoSEQ multiplex PCR, the TCRdb table keeps only in-frame clones and is missing some. Of 95,000 to 110,000 clones in the sample, 82% were seen once. The sample in question was CD4+ T cells from blood, obtained before liver transplant. The source of these receptors is a human donor who received a liver transplant.

The CDR3 region has the DNA TGCAGCGGGATAGAAGGGGACGGCTACACCTTC. Translation: CSGIEGDGYTF. This rearrangement joins TRBV29-1 to TRBJ1-2, with D tentatively TRBD1 (5 bases). The CDR3 is made up of 11 amino acids. Germline lookup yields CDR1 SQVTM and CDR2 ANQGSEA. Trimming stripped 7 bases from V and 8 bases from J, with 14 bases between.

The chain couples TRBV19 to TRBJ1-1; D not certain. V was trimmed by 0 bases and J by 4 bases, leaving 9 bases between them. The CDR3 loop spans 14 amino acids. Looked up from germline, CDR1 is LNHDA and CDR2 is SQIVND (reference sequence). The CDR3 region is CASSIERISTEAFF. As DNA, the CDR3 is TGTGCCAGTAGTATAGAGCGGATTTCCACTGAAGCTTTCTTT.

The DNA of the CDR3 is TGTGCCAGTAGGGGAGGGGGTGAGACCCAGTACTTC. Its translation: CASRGGGETQYF. The chain joins TRBV19 to TRBJ2-5; TRBD2 is a possible D gene (7 bases). The CDR3 consists of 12 residues. Per the germline V gene, CDR1 is LNHDA and CDR2 is SQIVND (reference sequence). The ends were cut back, 6 bases at V and 5 bases at J, with 10 bases in the middle.